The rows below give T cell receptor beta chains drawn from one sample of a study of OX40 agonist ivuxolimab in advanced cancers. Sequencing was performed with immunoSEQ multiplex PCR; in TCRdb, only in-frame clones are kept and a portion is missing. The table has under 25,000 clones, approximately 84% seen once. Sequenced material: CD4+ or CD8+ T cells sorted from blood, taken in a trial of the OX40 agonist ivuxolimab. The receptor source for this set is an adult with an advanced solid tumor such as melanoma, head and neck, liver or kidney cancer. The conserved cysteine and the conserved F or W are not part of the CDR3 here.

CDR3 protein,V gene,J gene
ASKGGGVNYGYT,TRBV2,TRBJ1-2
ASSPRTTDLNTEAF,TRBV5-1,TRBJ1-1
ASSVLVTGAGYT,TRBV9,TRBJ1-2
ASSSLGTSGGTTATQY,TRBV28,TRBJ2-3
ASSWFGELF,TRBV2,TRBJ2-2
ASSLTAGASYNEQF,TRBV11-2,TRBJ2-1
ASSFIGRGTYNEQF,TRBV5-4,TRBJ2-1
ASHSGTVNTEAF,TRBV2,TRBJ1-1
SVRLGGNQPQH,TRBV29-1,TRBJ1-5
ASSLSIGVGTEAF,TRBV7-6,TRBJ1-1
ASSSTGLAGTYEQY,TRBV27,TRBJ2-7
ASSLERAATEAF,TRBV7-9,TRBJ1-1
ASRPSVGVINEQF,TRBV6-5,TRBJ2-1
ASSPRNTEAF,TRBV5-4,TRBJ1-1
SVPRTDLNTEAF,TRBV29-1,TRBJ1-1
ASSLGTGVTEAF,TRBV28,TRBJ1-1
ASSLEEVEAGGSYNEQF,TRBV7-9,TRBJ2-1
ASSQGRSLGYT,TRBV11-2,TRBJ1-2
ASSLDSSFREQF,TRBV27,TRBJ2-1
ASSSQGKGRNEQF,TRBV27,TRBJ2-1
ASSQEEVGSNQPQH,TRBV4-2,TRBJ1-5
ASRHQGARELF,TRBV10-1,TRBJ2-2
ASSYLRPLTNYGYT,TRBV6-5,TRBJ1-2
ASGTSGRTNEQF,TRBV19,TRBJ2-1
ASSYGQGTGELF,TRBV28,TRBJ2-2
AIKSTTATGPGNTIY,TRBV10-3,TRBJ1-3
ASSYQGGTEAF,TRBV6-6,TRBJ1-1
ASSYSGFDTEAF,TRBV6-5,TRBJ1-1